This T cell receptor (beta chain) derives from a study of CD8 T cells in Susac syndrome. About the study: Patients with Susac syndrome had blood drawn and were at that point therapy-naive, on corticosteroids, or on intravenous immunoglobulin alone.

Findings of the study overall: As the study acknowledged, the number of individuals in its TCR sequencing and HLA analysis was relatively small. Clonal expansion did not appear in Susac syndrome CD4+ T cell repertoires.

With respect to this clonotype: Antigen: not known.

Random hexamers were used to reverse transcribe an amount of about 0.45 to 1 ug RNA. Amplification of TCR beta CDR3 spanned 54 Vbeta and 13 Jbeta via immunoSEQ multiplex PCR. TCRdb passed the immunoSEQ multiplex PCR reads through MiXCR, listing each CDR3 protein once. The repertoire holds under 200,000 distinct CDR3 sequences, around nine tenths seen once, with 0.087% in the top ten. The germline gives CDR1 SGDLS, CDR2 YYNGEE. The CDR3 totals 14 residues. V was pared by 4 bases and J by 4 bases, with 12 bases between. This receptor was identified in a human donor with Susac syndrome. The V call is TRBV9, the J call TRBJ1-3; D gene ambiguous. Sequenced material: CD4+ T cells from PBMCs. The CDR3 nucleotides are TGTGCCAGCAGCTCATCAGTGGGAGGAAACACCATATATTTT. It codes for CASSSSVGGNTIYF.